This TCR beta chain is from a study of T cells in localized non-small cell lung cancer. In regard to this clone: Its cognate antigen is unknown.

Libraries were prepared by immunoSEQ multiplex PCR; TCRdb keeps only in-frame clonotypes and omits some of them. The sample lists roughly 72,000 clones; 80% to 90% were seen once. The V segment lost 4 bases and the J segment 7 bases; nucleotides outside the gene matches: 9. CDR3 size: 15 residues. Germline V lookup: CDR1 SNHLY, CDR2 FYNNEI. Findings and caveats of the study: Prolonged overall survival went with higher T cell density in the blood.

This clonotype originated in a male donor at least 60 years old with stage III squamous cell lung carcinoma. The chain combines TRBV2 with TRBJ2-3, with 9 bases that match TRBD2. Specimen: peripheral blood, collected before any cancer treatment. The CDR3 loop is CASSGGAGGRNTQYF. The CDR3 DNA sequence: TGTGCCAGCAGTGGGGGAGCGGGGGGAAGAAATACGCAGTATTTT.